The rows below give T cell receptor beta chains drawn from one sample of a study of control samples from healthy donors and cancer patients. The protocol was immunoSEQ multiplex PCR, while the TCRdb copy is restricted to in-frame clones and leaves out a portion. The data hold tens of thousands of clones, with 91% observed a single time. Sequencing input: PBMCs. The receptors here all came from a man aged 50 or older with lung cancer. The CDR3 runs from the conserved cysteine through the conserved F or W. Fields, in order: clone size, J gene, D gene, V gene, CDR3 protein, CDR3 DNA. The D gene is left open where the match is weak. Expanded clones get a size class; other rows say once, few or many, or leave the size out.

size: few; J: TRBJ1-1; D: NA; V: TRBV6-2/TRBV6-3; CDR3: CASTPGAFLNTEAFF; DNA: TGTGCCAGCACCCCGGGAGCATTCCTGAACACTGAAGCTTTCTTT
size: NA; J: TRBJ1-4; D: NA; V: TRBV27; CDR3: CASSFRSGTNEKLFF; DNA: TGTGCCAGCAGTTTCCGTTCTGGGACAAATGAAAAACTGTTTTTT
size: NA; J: TRBJ2-3; D: NA; V: TRBV20-1; CDR3: CSVNPGDTQYF; DNA: TGCAGTGTCAATCCGGGAGATACGCAGTATTTT
size: once; J: TRBJ2-2; D: NA; V: TRBV19; CDR3: CASSMDGGGRTGELFF; DNA: TGTGCCAGTAGTATGGATGGGGGTGGTCGCACCGGGGAGCTGTTTTTT
size: NA; J: TRBJ2-2; D: NA; V: TRBV7-2; CDR3: CASTSYTGELFF; DNA: TGTGCCAGCACTTCGTACACCGGGGAGCTGTTTTTT
size: NA; J: TRBJ1-4; D: NA; V: TRBV7-8; CDR3: CASSLTASIEKLFF; DNA: TGTGCCAGCAGCTTGACAGCGTCTATTGAAAAACTGTTTTTT
size: NA; J: TRBJ2-5; D: TRBD2; V: TRBV6-2/TRBV6-3; CDR3: CASSSAGLAEETQYF; DNA: TGTGCCAGCAGTTCCGCGGGACTAGCGGAAGAGACCCAGTACTTC
size: NA; J: TRBJ2-3; D: NA; V: TRBV27; CDR3: CASRRTDTDTQYF; DNA: TGTGCCAGCAGACGAACGGATACAGATACGCAGTATTTT
size: NA; J: TRBJ1-1; D: NA; V: TRBV5-5; CDR3: CASSSYRRENTEAFF; DNA: TGTGCCAGCAGCTCTTACAGGAGAGAAAACACTGAAGCTTTCTTT
size: NA; J: TRBJ1-1; D: NA; V: TRBV29-1; CDR3: CSVFIPHKNTEAFF; DNA: TGCAGCGTTTTTATTCCACATAAGAACACTGAAGCTTTCTTT
size: NA; J: TRBJ1-1; D: NA; V: TRBV11-3; CDR3: CASSLVPLNTEAFF; DNA: TGTGCCAGCAGCTTAGTCCCTTTGAACACTGAAGCTTTCTTT
size: once; J: TRBJ1-2; D: NA; V: TRBV15; CDR3: CATSTEQGNGYTF; DNA: TGTGCCACCAGCACCGAACAGGGAAATGGCTACACCTTC
size: once; J: TRBJ2-7; D: NA; V: TRBV7-9; CDR3: CASSPDTAYEQYF; DNA: TGTGCCAGCAGCCCGGACACTGCCTACGAGCAGTACTTC
size: NA; J: TRBJ1-5; D: NA; V: TRBV9; CDR3: CASSVQDSNQPQHF; DNA: TGTGCCAGCAGCGTACAGGATAGCAATCAGCCCCAGCATTTT
size: NA; J: TRBJ1-2; D: NA; V: TRBV9; CDR3: CASSPVGDRSYTF; DNA: TGTGCCAGCAGCCCAGTAGGGGACCGTTCCTACACCTTC
size: NA; J: TRBJ2-5; D: NA; V: TRBV7-9; CDR3: CASSLTSAGQETQYF; DNA: TGTGCCAGCAGCCTAACCTCGGCAGGGCAAGAGACCCAGTACTTC
size: NA; J: TRBJ1-6; D: NA; V: TRBV19; CDR3: CASSIDRVSDSPLHF; DNA: TGTGCCAGTAGTATAGACAGGGTATCGGATTCACCCCTCCACTTT
size: NA; J: TRBJ1-1; D: NA; V: TRBV7-9; CDR3: CASSFVNTEAFF; DNA: TGTGCCAGCAGCTTTGTGAACACTGAAGCTTTCTTT
size: NA; J: TRBJ1-1; D: NA; V: TRBV6-2/TRBV6-3; CDR3: CASSKDGNTEAFF; DNA: TGTGCCAGCAGCAAGGACGGGAACACTGAAGCTTTCTTT
size: NA; J: TRBJ2-7; D: TRBD2; V: TRBV7-9; CDR3: CASSRSGGSGEQYF; DNA: TGTGCCAGCAGCCGTAGCGGGGGGTCTGGCGAGCAGTACTTC
size: NA; J: TRBJ1-2; D: NA; V: TRBV5-3; CDR3: CARSFFTGNYGYTF; DNA: TGTGCCAGAAGTTTTTTCACAGGTAACTATGGCTACACCTTC
size: once; J: TRBJ2-1; D: NA; V: TRBV7-9; CDR3: CASSLVAGKGNEQFF; DNA: TGTGCCAGCAGCTTAGTTGCGGGGAAGGGCAATGAGCAGTTCTTC
size: NA; J: TRBJ2-3; D: NA; V: TRBV7-3; CDR3: CASSSSTTDTQYF; DNA: TGTGCCAGCAGCTCCTCAACGACAGATACGCAGTATTTT
size: NA; J: TRBJ2-7; D: NA; V: TRBV19; CDR3: CASSVTPVGDPYEQYF; DNA: TGTGCCAGTAGCGTAACCCCGGTCGGGGACCCCTACGAGCAGTACTTC
size: NA; J: TRBJ2-1; D: TRBD2; V: TRBV11-1; CDR3: CASSFTSGANEQFF; DNA: TGTGCCAGCAGCTTTACTAGCGGGGCCAATGAGCAGTTCTTC